This TCR beta chain was observed in a study of blood T cell repertoires in COVID-19. Study as a whole: Spain, Italy and the United States supplied samples that represented acute and convalescent COVID-19. The analysed material was cDNA or gDNA that came from T cells, B-cell-depleted T cells, or PBMCs.

The V gene lost 5 bases and the J gene lost 0 bases, with 16 bases spanning the gap. Germline V gene lookup returns CDR1 MNHEY and CDR2 SMNVEV (reference sequence). This CDR3 spans 16 amino acids. In the original analysis: Reference gene primer amplification gave nucleated cell count estimates. The data were produced by immunoSEQ multiplex PCR, yet TCRdb's version contains in-frame clones alone and is incomplete. V, J and clone size derive from that table, while D and trimming were established from the DNA sequence. The sample consists of some 59,000 clones, 65% to 85% of them appearing once. V usage is TRBV27 and J usage is TRBJ2-5; D is possibly TRBD2 (5 bases). This receptor was taken from an elderly man with active or convalescent COVID-19. The sequenced sample consisted of peripheral blood. The CDR3 protein is CASSKVMGGYQETQYF. CDR3 DNA: TGTGCCAGCAGTAAGGTCATGGGCGGGTACCAAGAGACCCAGTACTTC.